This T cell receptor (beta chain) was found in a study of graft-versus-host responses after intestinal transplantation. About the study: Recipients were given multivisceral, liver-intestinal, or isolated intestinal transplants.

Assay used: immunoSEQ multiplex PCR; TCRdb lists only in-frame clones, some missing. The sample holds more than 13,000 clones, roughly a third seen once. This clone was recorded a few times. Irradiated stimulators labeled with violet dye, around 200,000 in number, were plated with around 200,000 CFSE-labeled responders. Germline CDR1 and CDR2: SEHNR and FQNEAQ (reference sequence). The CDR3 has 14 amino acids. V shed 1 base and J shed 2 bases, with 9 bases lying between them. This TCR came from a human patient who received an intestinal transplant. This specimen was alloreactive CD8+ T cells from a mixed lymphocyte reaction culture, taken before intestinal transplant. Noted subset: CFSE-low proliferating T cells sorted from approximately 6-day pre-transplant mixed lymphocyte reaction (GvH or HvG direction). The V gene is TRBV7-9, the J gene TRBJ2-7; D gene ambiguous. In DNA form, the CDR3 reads TGTGCCAGCAGCTTAGGCTCCGTTCCCTACGAGCAGTACTTC. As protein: CASSLGSVPYEQYF.